This T cell receptor (beta chain) derives from a study of long-term antiretroviral therapy in people with HIV. The wider study: Of all samples, the earliest predate the 2015 immediate-ART recommendation by about a decade.

The study's findings and limits: Control repertoires displayed wider CDR3 length ranges than the HIV repertoires. ART preceded a rise in diversity that nonetheless stayed lower than in transplant donor controls.

The germline V and J ends were trimmed by 7 bases and 10 bases, with 22 bases remaining between them. Germline values: CDR1 MDHEN, CDR2 SYDVKM. The CDR3 length is 14 residues. Researchers report immunoSEQ v3.0 was run at survey level. In sequencing, about 40,000-55,000 T-cell genomes per sample were targeted. Profiled with immunoSEQ multiplex PCR; TCRdb holds only in-frame clones, not every one. The sample lists about 18,000 clones, about four fifths occurring once. On this clone: What it recognizes is unknown.

Sequences were derived from unsorted PBMCs, sampled 0.6 years after starting antiretroviral therapy. The rearrangement uses TRBV28 and TRBJ1-1; D unclear. This TCR came from a woman aged 18-30 years with HIV. The CDR3 region is CASTKWGVGWSAFF. The CDR3 nucleotides read TGTGCCAGCACCAAATGGGGTGTGGGGTGGTCAGCTTTCTTT. Using reference TRBV28 and TRBJ1-1 for the parts outside the CDR3, the full variable domain is DVKVTQSSRYLVKRTGEKVFLECVQDMDHENMFWYRQDPGLGLRLIYFSYDVKMKEKGDIPEGYSVSREKKERFSLILESASTNQTSMYLCASTKWGVGWSAFFGQGTRLTVV.